Below, 7 T cell receptor beta chains from the same sample are listed, as sequenced in a study of cytomegalovirus exposure and HLA in healthy donors. It was with 60 Vbeta and 13 Jbeta primers that the PCR ran. Here immunoSEQ multiplex PCR was the method, and the copy in TCRdb shows in-frame clones only, minus some. The sample consists of about 160,000 clones, around 76% of them appearing once. Sequenced: PBMCs. The origin of the receptors is a female donor in good health and CMV-seronegative.

In its sample, this clone was seen a few times. The J gene is TRBJ1-2, the V gene TRBV5-8; D is undetermined. Germline CDR1 and CDR2: SGHTS and YDEGEE. This CDR3 spans 12 amino acids. V was clipped by 1 base and J by 8 bases, with 9 bases between them. The CDR3 DNA follows: TGTGCCAGCAGCTTGTATGCAGGAGGCTACACCTTC. Translated: CASSLYAGGYTF.

The chain has TRBV7-9 and TRBJ2-3; D might be TRBD2 (6 bases). The CDR3 is 14 amino acids. Germline V lookup: CDR1 SEHNR, CDR2 FQNEAQ (reference sequence). With 5 bases removed from V and 0 bases from J, the gap between germline ends came to 9 bases. DNA for the CDR3: TGTGCCAGCAGCCCCGGGACTAGCACAGATACGCAGTATTTT. Amino acids: CASSPGTSTDTQYF.

In its sample, this clone was seen once. The chain employs TRBV5-1 and TRBJ1-5; D ambiguous. V dropped 4 bases and J dropped 4 bases, with 9 bases sitting between them. The CDR3 length is 13 residues. The germline gives CDR1 SGHRS, CDR2 YFSETQ. The CDR3 nucleotides read TGCGCCAGCAGCGAAACGAGGAATCAGCCCCAGCATTTT. This encodes CASSETRNQPQHF.

This clone has a single count. The chain employs TRBV5-1 and TRBJ1-1, with TRBD1 as a possible D gene (5 bases). The CDR3 is made up of 13 amino acids. V was clipped by 3 bases and J by 8 bases, with 14 bases between them. Germline CDR1 is SGHRS and CDR2 is YFSETQ. The chain's CDR3 is CASSWSDRFEAFF. For the CDR3, the DNA is TGCGCCAGCAGCTGGTCAGACAGATTCGAAGCTTTCTTT. Variable domain in full (rest from reference TRBV5-1 and TRBJ1-1): KAGVTQTPRYLIKTRGQQVTLSCSPISGHRSVSWYQQTPGQGLQFLFEYFSETQRNKGNFPGRFSGRQFSNSRSEMNVSTLELGDSALYLCASSWSDRFEAFFGQGTRLTVV.

The gene calls are TRBV5-1 and TRBJ1-2, with 7 bases matching TRBD1. Germline lookup yields CDR1 SGHRS and CDR2 YFSETQ. The CDR3 runs to 14 residues. V was pared by 3 bases and J by 0 bases, with 2 bases of the junction left unmatched. In DNA form, the CDR3 reads TGCGCCAGCAGCTCTGGGACAGCTAACTATGGCTACACCTTC. Translating it yields CASSSGTANYGYTF.

V is TRBV19 and J is TRBJ1-2, with 10 positions matching TRBD1. The V segment lost 2 bases and the J segment 2 bases; nucleotides outside the gene matches: 5. This CDR3 region has 16 residues. CDR1 LNHDA and CDR2 SQIVND come from the germline V gene (reference sequence). CDR3 sequence reads: CASSISGQGPNYGYTF. The CDR3, as DNA: TGTGCCAGTAGTATATCGGGACAGGGGCCAAACTATGGCTACACCTTC. The whole variable domain, remainder taken from reference TRBV19 and TRBJ1-2, is DGGITQSPKYLFRKEGQNVTLSCEQNLNHDAMYWYRQDPGQGLRLIYYSQIVNDFQKGDIAEGYSVSREKKESFPLTVTSAQKNPTAFYLCASSISGQGPNYGYTFGSGTRLTVV.

The V call is TRBV6-4, the J call TRBJ2-3; 11 bases are shared with TRBD2. The V and J ends lost 0 bases and 0 bases, in that order; junction bases with no gene match: 11. Per the germline V gene, CDR1 is MRHNA and CDR2 is SNTAGT. This CDR3 comprises 20 residues. CDR3: CASSDSSRGLAVYSTDTQYF. As DNA, the CDR3 is TGTGCCAGCAGTGACTCAAGCCGGGGACTAGCGGTTTATAGCACAGATACGCAGTATTTT.